The rows below give T cell receptor beta chains drawn from one sample of a study of T cells expressing NK-cell markers. TCRdb re-called the 5' RACE reads; every CDR3 protein appears as one record, without DNA. Its table lists about 170,000 distinct CDR3 sequences. Material: blood T cells: a sorted CD56 or NKG2C T cell subset, CD4+ or CD8+ T cells, or bulk PBMC T cells (not recorded which). The source of these receptors is a man aged 18 to 69 in good health. Both conserved end residues are part of each CDR3.

j_call: TRBJ2-1; v_call: TRBV28; cdr3_aa: CASTLGTSGGNEQFF
j_call: TRBJ1-2; v_call: TRBV2; cdr3_aa: CASSPGGDYYGYTF
j_call: TRBJ1-2; v_call: TRBV12-3/TRBV12-4; cdr3_aa: CASSLAPTGISYGYTF
j_call: TRBJ2-2; v_call: TRBV7-9; cdr3_aa: CASSLGIANGELFF
j_call: TRBJ2-3; v_call: TRBV15; cdr3_aa: CATSLAGGSDTQYF
j_call: TRBJ2-1; v_call: TRBV6-2/TRBV6-3; cdr3_aa: CASRAGTSVYNEQFF
j_call: TRBJ1-6; v_call: TRBV28; cdr3_aa: CASSPPTGHGSPLHF
j_call: TRBJ1-1; v_call: TRBV2; cdr3_aa: CASRTGTGIPRNTEAFF
j_call: TRBJ2-1; v_call: TRBV18; cdr3_aa: CASSLTRGTGTYNEQFF
j_call: TRBJ2-1; v_call: TRBV13; cdr3_aa: CASSLGLGLAGGNEQFF
j_call: TRBJ2-3; v_call: TRBV2; cdr3_aa: CASRPLAEVWDTQYF
j_call: TRBJ2-3; v_call: TRBV2; cdr3_aa: CASGPRRRGTDTQYF
j_call: TRBJ2-2; v_call: TRBV20-1; cdr3_aa: CSARDRETNTGELFF
j_call: TRBJ2-3; v_call: TRBV7-9; cdr3_aa: CASLGSTDTQYF
j_call: TRBJ1-1; v_call: TRBV5-5; cdr3_aa: CASSPWGMDTEAFF
j_call: TRBJ1-4; v_call: TRBV5-4; cdr3_aa: CASSLSGQANEKLFF
j_call: TRBJ1-1; v_call: TRBV11-2; cdr3_aa: CASSLWFGSSLPEAFF
j_call: TRBJ2-2; v_call: TRBV3-1; cdr3_aa: CASSPREVTGELFF
j_call: TRBJ2-3; v_call: TRBV2; cdr3_aa: CASSVGVGTSTDTQYF
j_call: TRBJ2-2; v_call: TRBV5-1; cdr3_aa: CASSLWVTVNTGELFF
j_call: TRBJ1-2; v_call: TRBV24-1; cdr3_aa: CATSDAPPEAYGYTF
j_call: TRBJ1-6; v_call: TRBV3-1; cdr3_aa: CASSPKTASSYNSPLHF
j_call: TRBJ2-7; v_call: TRBV5-6; cdr3_aa: CASSLAGDPSYEQYF
j_call: TRBJ2-3; v_call: TRBV2; cdr3_aa: CASSEARQGGIDTQYF
j_call: TRBJ2-2; v_call: TRBV6-1; cdr3_aa: CASSDKIVAGANGELFF
j_call: TRBJ2-5; v_call: TRBV7-8; cdr3_aa: CASSDSAGGLRETQYF
j_call: TRBJ2-1; v_call: TRBV29-1; cdr3_aa: CSVAGLAGGYGSYNEQFF
j_call: TRBJ2-7; v_call: TRBV7-9; cdr3_aa: CASSWGTSGVEEQYF
j_call: TRBJ2-7; v_call: TRBV7-2; cdr3_aa: CASTEGGAGYEQYF
j_call: TRBJ1-2; v_call: TRBV5-6; cdr3_aa: CASSLGQVIYGYTF
j_call: TRBJ2-3; v_call: TRBV7-8; cdr3_aa: CASSLSGGPSTDTQYF
j_call: TRBJ2-5; v_call: TRBV9; cdr3_aa: CASSVQTSGGQETQYF
j_call: TRBJ1-4; v_call: TRBV29-1; cdr3_aa: CSVISVGVNEKLFF
j_call: TRBJ1-5; v_call: TRBV4-2; cdr3_aa: CASSQVGEAFQPQHF
j_call: TRBJ2-5; v_call: TRBV5-8; cdr3_aa: CASSLAYAGGETQYF
j_call: TRBJ2-3; v_call: TRBV9; cdr3_aa: CASSVVGRSSTDTQYF
j_call: TRBJ1-1; v_call: TRBV11-2; cdr3_aa: CASSFDSPEAFF
j_call: TRBJ2-3; v_call: TRBV2; cdr3_aa: CASSTYGGTDTQYF
j_call: TRBJ1-5; v_call: TRBV6-1; cdr3_aa: CASSEHPSYSGNNQPQHF
j_call: TRBJ2-5; v_call: TRBV2; cdr3_aa: CASSTAWDGQETQYF
j_call: TRBJ1-4; v_call: TRBV6-1; cdr3_aa: CASSADRGGKLFF
j_call: TRBJ1-6; v_call: TRBV4-2; cdr3_aa: CASSQGSFWSPLHF
j_call: TRBJ1-1; v_call: TRBV5-1; cdr3_aa: CASSHGTGDEAFF
j_call: TRBJ2-5; v_call: TRBV12-3/TRBV12-4; cdr3_aa: CASSTRGTVRVWETQYF
j_call: TRBJ2-7; v_call: TRBV2; cdr3_aa: CASKTSYEQYF
j_call: TRBJ2-1; v_call: TRBV28; cdr3_aa: CASSSQGGEQFF
j_call: TRBJ2-3; v_call: TRBV7-9; cdr3_aa: CASSLGQGALDTQYF
j_call: TRBJ1-1; v_call: TRBV7-6; cdr3_aa: CASSLSFGPFGMNTEAFF
j_call: TRBJ2-3; v_call: TRBV30; cdr3_aa: CAWSGRGEADTQYF
j_call: TRBJ1-2; v_call: TRBV27; cdr3_aa: CASSLATGKGYTF
j_call: TRBJ2-5; v_call: TRBV12-3/TRBV12-4; cdr3_aa: CASSMGRDTQYF
j_call: TRBJ2-5; v_call: TRBV2; cdr3_aa: CASSDGRINQETQYF